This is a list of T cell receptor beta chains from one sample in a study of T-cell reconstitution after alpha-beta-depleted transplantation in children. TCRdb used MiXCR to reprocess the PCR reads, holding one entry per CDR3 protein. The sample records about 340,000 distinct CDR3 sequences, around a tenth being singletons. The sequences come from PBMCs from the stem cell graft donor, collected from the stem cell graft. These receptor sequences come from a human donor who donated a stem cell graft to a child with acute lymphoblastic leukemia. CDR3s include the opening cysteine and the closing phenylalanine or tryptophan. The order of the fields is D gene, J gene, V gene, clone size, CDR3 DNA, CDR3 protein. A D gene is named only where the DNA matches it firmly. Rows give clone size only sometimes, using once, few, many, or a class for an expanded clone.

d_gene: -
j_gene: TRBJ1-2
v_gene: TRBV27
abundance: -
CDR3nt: TGTGCCAGCAGTTGGGGGGCAGGGGAGGTGAATGGCTACACCTTC
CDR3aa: CASSWGAGEVNGYTF

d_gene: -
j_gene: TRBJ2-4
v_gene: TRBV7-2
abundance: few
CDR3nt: TGTGCCAGCAGCTCGGAGATTACGGCCAAAAACATTCAGTACTTC
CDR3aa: CASSSEITAKNIQYF

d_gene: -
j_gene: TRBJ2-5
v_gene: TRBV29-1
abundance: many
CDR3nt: TGCAGCGTTGAAAGGGGGCTAGCGGGCGGGCAAGAGACCCAGTACTTC
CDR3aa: CSVERGLAGGQETQYF

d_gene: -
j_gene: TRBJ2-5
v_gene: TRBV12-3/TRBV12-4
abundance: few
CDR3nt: TGTGCCAGCAGTCACCGACAGGGAGGGCTGGAGACCCAGTACTTC
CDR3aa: CASSHRQGGLETQYF

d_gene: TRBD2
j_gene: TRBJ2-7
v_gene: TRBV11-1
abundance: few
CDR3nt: TGTGCCAGCAGCCGAGGGACTAGCGGGAGAGGGCCCCTATACGAGCAGTACTTC
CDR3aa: CASSRGTSGRGPLYEQYF

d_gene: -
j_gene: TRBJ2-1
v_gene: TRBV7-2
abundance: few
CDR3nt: TGTGCCAGCAGCTTAGTTGTAGGGACGGTCTACAATGAGCAGTTCTTC
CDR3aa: CASSLVVGTVYNEQFF

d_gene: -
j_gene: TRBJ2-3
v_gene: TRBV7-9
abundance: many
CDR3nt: TGTGCCAGCAGCACCACCACAGATACGCAGTATTTT
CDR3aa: CASSTTTDTQYF

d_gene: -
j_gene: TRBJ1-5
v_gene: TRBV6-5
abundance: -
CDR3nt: TGTGCCAGCAGTTACTCGACGTGGGCTGGTCAGCCCCAGCATTTT
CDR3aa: CASSYSTWAGQPQHF

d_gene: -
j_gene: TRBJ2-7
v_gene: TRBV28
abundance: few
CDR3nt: TGTGCCAGCAGTTTATTCAGGGGTAAAAGCGAGCAGTACTTC
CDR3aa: CASSLFRGKSEQYF

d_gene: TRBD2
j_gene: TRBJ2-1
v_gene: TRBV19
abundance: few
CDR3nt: TGTGCCAGTAGTTATTTCCAGCGGGAGGGGGATGAGCAGTTCTTC
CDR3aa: CASSYFQREGDEQFF

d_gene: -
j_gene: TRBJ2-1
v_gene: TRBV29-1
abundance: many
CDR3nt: TGCAGCGTTGAAGGCTCCTACAATGAGCAGTTCTTC
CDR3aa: CSVEGSYNEQFF

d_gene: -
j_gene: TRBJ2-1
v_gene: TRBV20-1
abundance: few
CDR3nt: TGCAGTGCCCAGGCGGGACTGGGAAAATACAATGAGCAGTTCTTC
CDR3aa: CSAQAGLGKYNEQFF

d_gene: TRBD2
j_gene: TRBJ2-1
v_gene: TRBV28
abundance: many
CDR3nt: TGTGCCAGCAGATTACTAGCGGGAGGTTACAATGAGCAGTTCTTC
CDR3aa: CASRLLAGGYNEQFF

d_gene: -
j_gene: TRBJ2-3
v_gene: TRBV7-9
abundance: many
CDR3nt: TGTGCCAGCAGAACGACAGTCGGAAGCACAGATACGCAGTATTTT
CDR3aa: CASRTTVGSTDTQYF

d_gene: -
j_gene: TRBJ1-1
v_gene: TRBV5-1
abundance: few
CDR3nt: TGCGCCAGCAGCTTTCGAGCAGGGTCCCTCACTGAAGCTTTCTTT
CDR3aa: CASSFRAGSLTEAFF

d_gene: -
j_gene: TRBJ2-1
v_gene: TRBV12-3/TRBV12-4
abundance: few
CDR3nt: TGTGCCAGCAGACGTAGACTAGATTCTTTCAGGGACAATGAGCAGTTCTTC
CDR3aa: CASRRRLDSFRDNEQFF

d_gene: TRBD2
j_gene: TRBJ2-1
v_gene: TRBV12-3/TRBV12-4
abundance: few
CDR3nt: TGTGCCACCAAAGCGGGGGCCTACAATGAGCAGTTCTTC
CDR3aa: CATKAGAYNEQFF

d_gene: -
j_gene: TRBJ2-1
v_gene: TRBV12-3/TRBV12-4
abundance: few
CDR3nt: TGTGCCAGCAGTTTGCAGTCGTGGTGGGATGAGCAGTTCTTC
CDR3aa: CASSLQSWWDEQFF

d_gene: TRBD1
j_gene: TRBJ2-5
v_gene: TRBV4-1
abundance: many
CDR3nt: TGCGCCAGCAGCCGAAATCCGGGACAGGGGTTGGAGACCCAGTACTTC
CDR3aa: CASSRNPGQGLETQYF

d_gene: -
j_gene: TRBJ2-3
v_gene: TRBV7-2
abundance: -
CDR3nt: TGTGCCAGCAGCCCGGCTCCCGGTACGCAGTATTTT
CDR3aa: CASSPAPGTQYF

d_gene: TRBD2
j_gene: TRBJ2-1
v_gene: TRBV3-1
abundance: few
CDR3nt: TGTGCCAGCAGCCAACGATTACCGGTGACTAGCGGGGGCCCGAGCTCCTACAATGAGCAGTTCTTC
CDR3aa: CASSQRLPVTSGGPSSYNEQFF

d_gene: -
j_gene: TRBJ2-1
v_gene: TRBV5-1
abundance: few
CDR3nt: TGCGCCAGCAGGAAGGACATTTACAATGAGCAGTTCTTC
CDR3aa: CASRKDIYNEQFF

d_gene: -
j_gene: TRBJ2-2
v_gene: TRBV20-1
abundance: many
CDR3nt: TGCAGTGCTAGACGCCCTGCCAAGGGCCGGAACACCGGGGAGCTGTTTTTT
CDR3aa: CSARRPAKGRNTGELFF

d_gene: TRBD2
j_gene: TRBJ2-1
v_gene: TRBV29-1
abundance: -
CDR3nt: TGCAGCGTTTTCGGGACTAGCGGGTACAATGAGCAGTTCTTC
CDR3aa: CSVFGTSGYNEQFF

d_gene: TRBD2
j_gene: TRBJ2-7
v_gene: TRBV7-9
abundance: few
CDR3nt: TGTGCCAGTCAGGGACTAGCGTTCAACGAGCAGTACTTC
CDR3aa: CASQGLAFNEQYF

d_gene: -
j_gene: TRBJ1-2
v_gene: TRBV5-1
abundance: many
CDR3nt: TGCGCCAGCAGCGCCCGGGACTTCAATGGCTACACCTTC
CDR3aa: CASSARDFNGYTF